This note documents a single T cell receptor beta chain sequence. The CDR3 consists of 17 residues. Germline CDR1 and CDR2: LNHDA and SQIVND (reference sequence). V was pared by 6 bases and J by 5 bases, with 12 bases of the junction left unmatched. This sample is drawn from a study of cytomegalovirus exposure and HLA in healthy donors. The primer mix had 60 Vbeta and 13 Jbeta primers. The table came from immunoSEQ multiplex PCR; TCRdb's copy has only in-frame clones and leaves some out. This sample has about 270,000 clones, with roughly 70% found just once. The sequencing input was PBMCs. This chain connects TRBV19 to TRBJ2-2; the match to TRBD2 covers 10 bases. The TCR sequence derives from a female donor in good health and CMV-seronegative. CDR3 sequence (DNA): TGTGCCAGTAGCTCCCCTCGGGCTAGCGGGAGTACCGGGGAGCTGTTTTTT. Translated, it gives CASSSPRASGSTGELFF.